A selection of T cell receptor beta chains follows, all from one sample in a study of identical twins. TCRdb reprocessed the 5' RACE reads with MiXCR, giving one entry per CDR3 protein. This repertoire shows about 690,000 distinct CDR3 sequences, less than 7% found once; its top ten account for roughly 1.8%. Sequencing was done on a sample of naive T cells sorted from blood. These receptors were obtained from a man aged 18 to 29 in good health. The conserved cysteine and the conserved F or W are not part of the CDR3 here.

ASSMPRGCTDTQY	TRBV21-1	TRBJ2-3
SAVSGRSYNEQF	TRBV20-1	TRBJ2-1
ASSFSGQNYEQY	TRBV28	TRBJ2-7
ASSLVGGPPDTQY	TRBV11-2	TRBJ2-3
ASSTTLGLAGVIFYYEQY	TRBV11-2	TRBJ2-7
SARVPPGRRVNEQF	TRBV20-1	TRBJ2-1
ATDPTGDYTSGELF	TRBV6-1	TRBJ2-2
ASSPWTGRDNEQF	TRBV28	TRBJ2-1
ASSDRLVEQF	TRBV2	TRBJ2-1
ASSFGVQETQY	TRBV7-2	TRBJ2-5
ASSLEGLARSNEQF	TRBV7-6	TRBJ2-1
ASSPDGGQETQY	TRBV3-1	TRBJ2-5
ASSRGRYEQY	TRBV12-3/TRBV12-4	TRBJ2-7
ASSASGSWETQY	TRBV2	TRBJ2-5
SVPRDRGTGELF	TRBV29-1	TRBJ2-2
ASSLRVNEQF	TRBV5-6	TRBJ2-1
SQLEGGGSEQF	TRBV29-1	TRBJ2-1
SAPVAGGPNEQY	TRBV20-1	TRBJ2-7
ASSPYTTRSSYNEQF	TRBV11-2	TRBJ2-1
ASNGFREGEQF	TRBV28	TRBJ2-1
ATRGLSTDTQY	TRBV27	TRBJ2-3
ASSPPDPGGKETQY	TRBV4-1	TRBJ2-5
ASSLTLQPQH	TRBV28	TRBJ1-5
ASSLTVGVGTGSSGANVLT	TRBV28	TRBJ2-6
ASSHLGAGQGTGELF	TRBV5-1	TRBJ2-2
ASSQGQAGTDTQY	TRBV4-1	TRBJ2-3
SAGTSGLDEQF	TRBV20-1	TRBJ2-1
ASSLGLVPGELF	TRBV12-3/TRBV12-4	TRBJ2-2
SARDPGLAGFRGWF	TRBV20-1	TRBJ2-1
ASSPPQAGVNEQF	TRBV28	TRBJ2-1
SARRGLGHNEQF	TRBV20-1	TRBJ2-1
ASSGDRAYSNQPQH	TRBV12-3/TRBV12-4	TRBJ1-5
ASSFLAGLQETQY	TRBV12-3/TRBV12-4	TRBJ2-5
ASSQGPKAEAKNIQY	TRBV4-1	TRBJ2-4
ASRRDSNYGYT	TRBV6-1	TRBJ1-2
ASCPTFKGTDTQY	TRBV6-1	TRBJ2-3